This T cell receptor (beta chain) was observed in a study of T cell changes during pregnancy in multiple sclerosis (dated by TCRdb to about 2019). About the study as a whole: The study looked at changes in the T cell repertoire across pregnancy in women with multiple sclerosis.

Points on this clone: Its antigen specificity is not known. No much larger clone exists at a distance of one base, and base qualities are not known.

Compared with germline, V lacks 0 bases and J lacks 7 bases; bases without a gene match: 9. The CDR3, from cysteine to phenylalanine, totals 14 residues. Solely the CDR3 DNA is kept, with 42 bases framed from the first base. CDR1 and CDR2, looked up from the germline V gene (reference sequence), are GTSNPN and SVGIG. The library came from the immunoSEQ multiplex PCR assay. TCRdb took this table from immuneACCESS and kept in-frame rearrangements with V and J called. Such tables lack part of the clones; where checked against another copy, unresolved V genes explain under half of the gap, and the rest is unexplained. This sample is represented by 50,000 to 75,000 clones; approximately 93% of them were singletons. The ten largest make up 2.6% of the sample.

The sample here was CD8+ T cells from peripheral blood mononuclear cells, taken in the third trimester of pregnancy. The rearranged segments are TRBV30 and TRBJ2-7, with 7 bases aligning to TRBD2. The receptor comes from a female donor with multiple sclerosis, enrolled in a pregnancy study. The CDR3 reads CAWSVVGGPREQYF. The bases are TGTGCCTGGAGTGTAGTGGGAGGGCCGCGGGAGCAGTACTTC. With the portions outside the CDR3 filled from the reference TRBV30 and TRBJ2-7 genes, the complete variable region becomes SQTIHQWPATLVQPVGSPLSLECTVEGTSNPNLYWYRQAAGRGLQLLFYSVGIGQISSEVPQNLSASRPQDRQFILSSKKLLLSDSGFYLCAWSVVGGPREQYFGPGTRLTVT.